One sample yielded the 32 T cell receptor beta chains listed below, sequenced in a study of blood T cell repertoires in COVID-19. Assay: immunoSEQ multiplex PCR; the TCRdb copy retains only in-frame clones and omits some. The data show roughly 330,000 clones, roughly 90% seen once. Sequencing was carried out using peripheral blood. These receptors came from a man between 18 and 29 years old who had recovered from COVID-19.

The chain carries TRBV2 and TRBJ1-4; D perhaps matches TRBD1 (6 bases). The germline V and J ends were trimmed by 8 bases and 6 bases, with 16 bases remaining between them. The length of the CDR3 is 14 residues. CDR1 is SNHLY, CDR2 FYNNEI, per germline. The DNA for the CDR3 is TGTGCCAGCTCCAACCGGGACAACCATGAAAAACTGTTTTTT. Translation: CASSNRDNHEKLFF.

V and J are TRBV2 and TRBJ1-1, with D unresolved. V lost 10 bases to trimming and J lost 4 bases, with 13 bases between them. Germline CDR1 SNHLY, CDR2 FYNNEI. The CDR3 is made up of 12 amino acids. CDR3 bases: TGTGCCACCGCTCGGGGTGGCACTGAAGCTTTCTTT. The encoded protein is CATARGGTEAFF.

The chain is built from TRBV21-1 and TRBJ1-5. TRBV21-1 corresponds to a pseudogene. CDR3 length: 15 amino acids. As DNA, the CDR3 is TGTGCCAGAGCAGAGGGAGGGAAGAGCAATCAGCCCCAGCATTTT. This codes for CARAEGGKSNQPQHF.

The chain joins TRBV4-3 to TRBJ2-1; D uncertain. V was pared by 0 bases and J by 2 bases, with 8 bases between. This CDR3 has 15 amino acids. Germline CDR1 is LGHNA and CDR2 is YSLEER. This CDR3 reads CASSQDSVAYNEQFF. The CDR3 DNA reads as TGCGCCAGCAGCCAAGACAGTGTGGCCTACAATGAGCAGTTCTTC.

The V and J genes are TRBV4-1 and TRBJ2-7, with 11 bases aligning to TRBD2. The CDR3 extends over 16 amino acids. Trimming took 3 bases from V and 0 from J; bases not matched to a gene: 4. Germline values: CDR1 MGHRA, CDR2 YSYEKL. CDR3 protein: CASSHRLAGSSYEQYF. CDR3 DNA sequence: TGCGCCAGCAGCCATCGACTAGCGGGAAGCTCCTACGAGCAGTACTTC.

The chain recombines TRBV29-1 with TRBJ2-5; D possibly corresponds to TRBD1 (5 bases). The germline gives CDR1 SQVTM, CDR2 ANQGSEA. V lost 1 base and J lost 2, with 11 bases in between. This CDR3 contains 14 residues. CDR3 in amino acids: CSVEVAYRQETQYF. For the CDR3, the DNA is TGCAGCGTTGAAGTGGCATACAGGCAAGAGACCCAGTACTTC.

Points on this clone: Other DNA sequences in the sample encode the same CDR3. The CDR3 sequence is CASRGGAGETQYF. Here the CDR3 DNA reads TGTGCCAGCAGAGGCGGAGCCGGGGAGACCCAGTACTTC. The chain joins TRBV6-5 to TRBJ2-5; D is undetermined. The V gene lost 6 bases and the J gene lost 5 bases, with 13 bases spanning the gap. This CDR3 is built from 13 residues. Germline V gives CDR1 MNHEY, CDR2 SVGAGI.

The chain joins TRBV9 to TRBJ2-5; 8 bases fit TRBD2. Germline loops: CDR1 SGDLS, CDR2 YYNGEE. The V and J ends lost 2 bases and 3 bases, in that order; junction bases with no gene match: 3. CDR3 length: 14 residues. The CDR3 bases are TGTGCCAGCAGCGTCTCGACTAGCGAAGAGACCCAGTACTTC. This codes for CASSVSTSEETQYF.

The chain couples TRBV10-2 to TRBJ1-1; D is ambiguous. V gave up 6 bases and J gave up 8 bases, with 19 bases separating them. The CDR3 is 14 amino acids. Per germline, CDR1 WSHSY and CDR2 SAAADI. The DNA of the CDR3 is TGCGCCAGCAGCTCACCGGCAGGCCTTTTGGAAGCTTTCTTT. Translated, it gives CASSSPAGLLEAFF.

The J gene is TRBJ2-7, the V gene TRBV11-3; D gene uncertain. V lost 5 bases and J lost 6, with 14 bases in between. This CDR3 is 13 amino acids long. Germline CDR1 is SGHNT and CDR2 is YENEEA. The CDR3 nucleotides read TGTGCCAGCAGCCTACTGGCGGTGAGCGAGCAGTACTTC. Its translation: CASSLLAVSEQYF. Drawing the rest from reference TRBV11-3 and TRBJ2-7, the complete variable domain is EAGVVQSPRYKIIEKKQPVAFWCNPISGHNTLYWYLQNLGQGPELLIRYENEEAVDDSQLPKDRFSAERLKGVDSTLKIQPAELGDSAVYLCASSLLAVSEQYFGPGTRLTVT.

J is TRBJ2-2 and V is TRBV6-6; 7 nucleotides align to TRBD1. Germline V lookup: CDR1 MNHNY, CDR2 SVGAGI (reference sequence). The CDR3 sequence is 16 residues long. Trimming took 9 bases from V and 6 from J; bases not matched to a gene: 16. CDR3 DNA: TGTGCCAGTGGTTCGGGTATTGTAGGGGGCCCCGGGGAGCTGTTTTTT. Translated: CASGSGIVGGPGELFF.

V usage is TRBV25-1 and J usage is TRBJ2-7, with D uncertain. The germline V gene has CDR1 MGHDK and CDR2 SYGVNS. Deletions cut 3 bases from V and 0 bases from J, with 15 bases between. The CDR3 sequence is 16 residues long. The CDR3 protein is CASSDSRRLSSYEQYF. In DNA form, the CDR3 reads TGTGCCAGCAGTGACTCGAGGCGGTTAAGCTCCTACGAGCAGTACTTC.

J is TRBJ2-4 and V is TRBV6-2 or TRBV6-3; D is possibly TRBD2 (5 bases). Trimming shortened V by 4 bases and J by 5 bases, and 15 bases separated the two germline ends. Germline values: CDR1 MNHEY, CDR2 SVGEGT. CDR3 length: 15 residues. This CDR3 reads CASSSVGSLQNIQYF. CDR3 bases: TGTGCCAGCAGTTCGGTTGGGAGTCTGCAAAACATTCAGTACTTC.

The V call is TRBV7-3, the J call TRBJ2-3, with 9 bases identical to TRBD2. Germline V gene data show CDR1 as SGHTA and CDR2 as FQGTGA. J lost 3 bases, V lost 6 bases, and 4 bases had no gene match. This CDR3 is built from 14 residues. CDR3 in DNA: TGTGCCAGCAGTCCTAGCGGGGAGACAGATACGCAGTATTTT. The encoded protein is CASSPSGETDTQYF.

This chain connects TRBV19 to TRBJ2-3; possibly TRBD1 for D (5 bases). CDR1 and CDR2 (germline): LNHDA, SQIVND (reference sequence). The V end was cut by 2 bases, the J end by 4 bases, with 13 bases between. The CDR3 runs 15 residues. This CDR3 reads CASSIQGVLSDTQYF. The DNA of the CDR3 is TGTGCCAGTAGTATACAGGGTGTTCTATCAGATACGCAGTATTTT.

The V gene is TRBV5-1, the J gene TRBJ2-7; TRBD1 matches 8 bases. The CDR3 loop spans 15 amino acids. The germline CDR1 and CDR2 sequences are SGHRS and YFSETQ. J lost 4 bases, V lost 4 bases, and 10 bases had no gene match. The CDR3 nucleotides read TGCGCCAGCAGCCCTGGGACAGGAATTGGGTACGAGCAGTACTTC. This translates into CASSPGTGIGYEQYF.

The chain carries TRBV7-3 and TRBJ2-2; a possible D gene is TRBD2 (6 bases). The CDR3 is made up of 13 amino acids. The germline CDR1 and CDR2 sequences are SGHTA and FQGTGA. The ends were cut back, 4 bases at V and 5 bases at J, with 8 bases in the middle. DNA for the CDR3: TGTGCCAGCAGCTCGGGACTTACCGGGGAGCTGTTTTTT. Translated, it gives CASSSGLTGELFF.

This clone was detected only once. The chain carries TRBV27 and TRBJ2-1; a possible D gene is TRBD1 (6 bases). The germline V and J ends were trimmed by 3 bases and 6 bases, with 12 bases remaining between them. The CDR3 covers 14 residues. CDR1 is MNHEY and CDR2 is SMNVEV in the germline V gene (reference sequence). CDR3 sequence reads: CASSLGRGSNEQFF. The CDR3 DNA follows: TGTGCCAGCAGTTTGGGCAGGGGATCCAATGAGCAGTTCTTC.

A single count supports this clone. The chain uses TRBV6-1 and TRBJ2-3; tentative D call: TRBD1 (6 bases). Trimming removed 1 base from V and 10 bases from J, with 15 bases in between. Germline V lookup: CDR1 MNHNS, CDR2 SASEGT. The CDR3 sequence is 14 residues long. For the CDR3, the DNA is TGTGCCAGCAGTGAAGTCCAACAGGGTCGCTCGCAGTATTTT. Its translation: CASSEVQQGRSQYF.

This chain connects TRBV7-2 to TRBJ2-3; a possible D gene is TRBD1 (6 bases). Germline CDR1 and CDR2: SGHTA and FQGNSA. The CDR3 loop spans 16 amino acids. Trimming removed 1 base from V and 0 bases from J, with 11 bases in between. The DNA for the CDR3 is TGTGCCAGCAGCTTAGAAGGGGGATTTAGCACAGATACGCAGTATTTT. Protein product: CASSLEGGFSTDTQYF.

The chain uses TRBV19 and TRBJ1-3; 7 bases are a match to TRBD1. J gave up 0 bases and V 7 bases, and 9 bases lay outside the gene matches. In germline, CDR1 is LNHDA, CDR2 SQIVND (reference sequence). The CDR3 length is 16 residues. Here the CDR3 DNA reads TGTGCCAGTACCCGACAGGGAACCTTCTCTGGAAACACCATATATTTT. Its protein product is CASTRQGTFSGNTIYF.

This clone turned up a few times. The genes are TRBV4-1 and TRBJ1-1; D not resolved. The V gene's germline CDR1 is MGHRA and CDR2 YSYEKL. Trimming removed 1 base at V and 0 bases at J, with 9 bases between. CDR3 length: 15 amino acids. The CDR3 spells CASSQVGGMNTEAFF. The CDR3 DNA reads TGCGCCAGCAGCCAAGTCGGCGGAATGAACACTGAAGCTTTCTTT.

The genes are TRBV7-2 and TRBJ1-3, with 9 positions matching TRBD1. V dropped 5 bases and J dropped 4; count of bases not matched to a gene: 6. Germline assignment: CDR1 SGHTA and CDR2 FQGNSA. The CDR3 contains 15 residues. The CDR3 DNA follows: TGTGCCAGCAGCGAACAGGGGGCGCAAGGAAACACCATATATTTT. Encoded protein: CASSEQGAQGNTIYF.

CDR3: CASSQETGYNSPLHF. The DNA of the CDR3 is TGCGCCAGCAGCCAAGAAACAGGGTACAATTCACCCCTCCACTTT. V is TRBV4-3 and J is TRBJ1-6, with a possible D match to TRBD1 (6 bases). The CDR3 sequence is 15 residues long. V was trimmed by 0 bases and J by 7 bases, leaving 10 bases between them. The V gene's germline CDR1 is LGHNA and CDR2 YSLEER.

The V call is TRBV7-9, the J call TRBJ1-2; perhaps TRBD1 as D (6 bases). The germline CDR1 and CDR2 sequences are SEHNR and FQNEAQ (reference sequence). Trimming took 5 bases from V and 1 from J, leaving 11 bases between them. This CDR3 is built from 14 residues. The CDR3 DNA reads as TGTGCCAGCAGCCCCGAAGGGGGTAACTATGGCTACACCTTC. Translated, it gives CASSPEGGNYGYTF. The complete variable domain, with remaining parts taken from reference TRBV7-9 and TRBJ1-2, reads DTGVSQNPRHKITKRGQNVTFRCDPISEHNRLYWYRQTLGQGPEFLTYFQNEAQLEKSRLLSDRFSAERPKGSFSTLEIQRTEQGDSAMYLCASSPEGGNYGYTFGSGTRLTVV.

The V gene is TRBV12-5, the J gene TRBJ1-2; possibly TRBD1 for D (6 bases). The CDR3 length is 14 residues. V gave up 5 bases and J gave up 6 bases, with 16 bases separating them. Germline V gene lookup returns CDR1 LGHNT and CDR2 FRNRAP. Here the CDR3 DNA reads TGTGCTAGTGGTAACCTCACAGGGCGTCATGGCTACACCTTC. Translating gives CASGNLTGRHGYTF.

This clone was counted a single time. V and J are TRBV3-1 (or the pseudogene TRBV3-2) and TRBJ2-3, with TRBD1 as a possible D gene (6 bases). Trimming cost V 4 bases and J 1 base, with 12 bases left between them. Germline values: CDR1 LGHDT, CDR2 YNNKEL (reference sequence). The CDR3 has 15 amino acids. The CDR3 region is CASSRPRGRTDTQYF. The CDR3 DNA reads TGTGCCAGCAGCCGACCCAGGGGCCGCACAGATACGCAGTATTTT.

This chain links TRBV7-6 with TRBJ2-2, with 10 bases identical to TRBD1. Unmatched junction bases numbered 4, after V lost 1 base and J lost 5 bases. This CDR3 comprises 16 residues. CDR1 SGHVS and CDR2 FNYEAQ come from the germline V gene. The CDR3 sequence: CASSLGQGAMTGELFF. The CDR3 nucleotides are TGTGCCAGCAGCTTAGGACAGGGGGCCATGACCGGGGAGCTGTTTTTT.

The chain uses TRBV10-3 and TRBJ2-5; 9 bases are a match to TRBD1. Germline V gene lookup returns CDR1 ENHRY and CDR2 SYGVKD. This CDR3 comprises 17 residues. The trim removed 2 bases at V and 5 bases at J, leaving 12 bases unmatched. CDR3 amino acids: CAISEGTGSVRGETQYF. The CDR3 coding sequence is TGTGCCATCAGTGAGGGGACAGGGTCAGTCCGGGGTGAGACCCAGTACTTC.

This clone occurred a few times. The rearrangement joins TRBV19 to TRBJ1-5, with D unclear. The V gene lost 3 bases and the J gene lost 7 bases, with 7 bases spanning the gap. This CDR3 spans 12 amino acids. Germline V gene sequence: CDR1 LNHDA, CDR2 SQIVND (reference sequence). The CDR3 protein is CASSIGWQPQHF. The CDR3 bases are TGTGCCAGTAGTATCGGGTGGCAGCCCCAGCATTTT.

The CDR3 DNA sequence: TGTGCCAGCAGCGGACAGGGTTCCTACAATGAGCAGTTCTTC. Its translation: CASSGQGSYNEQFF. The genes are TRBV7-9 and TRBJ2-1; 8 bases are a match to TRBD1. The junction had 1 base not matched to a gene; V was cut back by 5 bases and J by 1 base. The CDR3 contains 14 residues. Germline CDR1 and CDR2: SEHNR and FQNEAQ (reference sequence).

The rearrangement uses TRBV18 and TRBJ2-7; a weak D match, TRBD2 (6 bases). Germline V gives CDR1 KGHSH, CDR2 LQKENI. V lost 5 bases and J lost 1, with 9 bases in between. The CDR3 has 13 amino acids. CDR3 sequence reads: CASSTGLSYEQYF. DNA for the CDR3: TGTGCCAGCTCAACTGGACTATCCTACGAGCAGTACTTC.